This T cell receptor (beta chain) is drawn from a study of human T cells and chemical hapten exposure. Authors' analysis steps: Counts of TCRs in each sample centred on a median of around 100,000 and extended from around 25,000 to 690,000. Using its own MiXCR run on the RACE reads, TCRdb lists one record per CDR3 protein. These V and J calls originate from TCRdb's pipeline instead of the authors' own analysis. The sample includes roughly 90,000 distinct CDR3 sequences, 9.5% to 13% of them seen just once. Notes on the study in general: Controls had significantly fewer large CDR3 similarity clusters than were formed by expanded TCRs.

In regard to this clonotype: The antigen remains undetermined.

Time point described: patch test 3, about 24 weeks after DPC sensitization. Treatment indicated: therapeutic diphenylcyclopropenone sensitization with weekly scalp DPC. The study drew its donors from alopecia patients who were 18 to 70 years old and suitable for DPC. The germline gives CDR1 SGDLS, CDR2 YYNGEE. Trimming left V 3 bases short and J 1 base short, with 12 bases between. The CDR3 sequence is 15 residues long. The specimen was whole blood, collected in connection with sensitization to the hapten diphenylcyclopropenone (DPC). The rearrangement links TRBV9 to TRBJ2-3; D is ambiguous. The receptor was derived from a woman between 25 and 40 years old with alopecia areata. Some clones in this sample may be carry-over from other donors' samples. For the CDR3, the DNA is TGTGCCAGCAGCGCCCGCGCCTGGGGCACAGATACGCAGTATTTT. The encoded protein is CASSARAWGTDTQYF.